Presented here are 9 T cell receptor beta chains from one specimen sequenced in a study of blood T cell repertoires in COVID-19 (dated by TCRdb to 2018 to 2021). Library construction relied on the immunoSEQ multiplex PCR assay. The source is immuneACCESS, and TCRdb retained only in-frame sequences with V and J called. Part of the clones is not carried over; for the studies checked, unresolved V genes explain less than half of this, and the remainder is unexplained. The sample contains some 100,000 clones, just under 90% of them found a single time. The ten largest clones add up to around 1.1% of the sample. Sequencing used peripheral blood. These receptor sequences come from a human donor in a cohort sampled during active COVID-19.

The chain uses TRBV11-2 and TRBJ2-7, with TRBD1 matching over 12 bases. The CDR3 totals 14 residues. Germline values: CDR1 SGHAT, CDR2 FQNNGV. The trim removed 3 bases at V and 8 bases at J, leaving 5 bases unmatched. CDR3 DNA: TGTGCCAGCAGCTTCGGGACAGGGGGCTCGAAGCAGTACTTC. It yields the protein CASSFGTGGSKQYF.

The chain links TRBV2 to TRBJ2-5; maybe TRBD1 (9 bases). Germline V gives CDR1 SNHLY, CDR2 FYNNEI. The CDR3 runs to 15 residues. V shed 6 bases and J shed 1 base, with 15 bases lying between them. The CDR3 is CASRDRGTSQETQYF. For the CDR3, the DNA is TGTGCCAGCAGAGACAGGGGGACTAGCCAAGAGACCCAGTACTTC.

The gene calls are TRBV3-1 (or the pseudogene TRBV3-2) and TRBJ2-7; 9 bases line up with TRBD2. Germline CDR1 is LGHDT and CDR2 is YNNKEL (reference sequence). Trimming removed 3 bases from V and 0 bases from J; junction bases left unmatched: 6. The CDR3 has 16 residues. The CDR3 DNA reads TGTGCCAGCAGCCAGGACCTAGCGGGGCACTCCTACGAGCAGTACTTC. It codes for CASSQDLAGHSYEQYF.

This chain uses TRBV6-2 or TRBV6-3 with TRBJ1-2; D gene uncertain. The CDR3 has 12 residues. The V end lost 4 bases, the J end lost 3 bases, and 6 bases lay between the germline ends. Germline V gene sequence: CDR1 MNHEY, CDR2 SVGEGT. CDR3 amino acids: CASSLRDYGYTF. The CDR3 nucleotides are TGTGCCAGCAGTTTACGGGACTATGGCTACACCTTC.

The chain carries TRBV15 and TRBJ2-7; a weak D match, TRBD2 (6 bases). This CDR3 contains 15 residues. V lost 1 base and J lost 6, with 16 bases in between. Germline V lookup: CDR1 LNHNV, CDR2 YYDKDF (reference sequence). The CDR3 region is CATSRVGGTTPEQYF. The CDR3 bases are TGTGCCACCAGCAGAGTGGGGGGAACTACCCCCGAGCAGTACTTC. The whole variable domain, remainder taken from reference TRBV15 and TRBJ2-7, is DAMVIQNPRYQVTQFGKPVTLSCSQTLNHNVMYWYQQKSSQAPKLLFHYYDKDFNNEADTPDNFQSRRPNTSFCFLDIRSPGLGDTAMYLCATSRVGGTTPEQYFGPGTRLTVT.

The J gene is TRBJ1-5, the V gene TRBV28; 7 bases line up with TRBD1. Germline V gene data show CDR1 as MDHEN and CDR2 as SYDVKM. V shed 0 bases and J 2 bases; nucleotides not matched to a gene: 4. The CDR3 is made up of 16 amino acids. The chain's CDR3 is CASSLWTGTRNQPQHF. In DNA, the CDR3 is TGTGCCAGCAGTTTATGGACAGGGACCCGCAATCAGCCCCAGCATTTT.

The V gene is TRBV3-1 (or the pseudogene TRBV3-2), the J gene TRBJ1-3; D is unresolved. Trimming took 4 bases from V and 7 from J, leaving 17 bases between them. The length of the CDR3 is 15 residues. The V gene's germline CDR1 is LGHDT and CDR2 YNNKEL (reference sequence). CDR3 protein: CASSPSRKGGNTIYF. CDR3 nucleotides: TGTGCCAGCAGCCCATCGAGAAAGGGAGGTAACACCATATATTTT.

This clone was picked up a small number of times. V and J are TRBV7-9 and TRBJ2-5; the match to TRBD2 covers 8 bases. Germline V lookup: CDR1 SEHNR, CDR2 FQNEAQ (reference sequence). After removal of 4 bases from V and 4 bases from J, the junction contained 8 bases not matched to a gene. The CDR3 contains 15 residues. Here the CDR3 reads CASSSGLVVRETQYF. The CDR3 nucleotides are TGTGCCAGCAGCTCGGGACTAGTGGTACGAGAGACCCAGTACTTC.

The table lists this clone with a count of one. The V and J genes are TRBV6-4 and TRBJ2-5; D might be TRBD1 (6 bases). The CDR3 runs to 13 residues. Trimming left V 3 bases short and J 9 bases short, with 14 bases between. Germline V gene lookup returns CDR1 MRHNA and CDR2 SNTAGT. The CDR3, as DNA: TGTGCCAGCAGTGAGGGCAGGGGCAACCCCCAGTACTTC. Protein: CASSEGRGNPQYF.